Presented here are 29 T cell receptor beta chains from one specimen sequenced in a study of low-dose radiotherapy and immunotherapy resistance in tumors. Time point meaning: after trial treatment. As to treatment: LDRT plus nivolumab, ipilimumab, low-dose cyclophosphamide and aspirin (RACIN trial). cDNA synthesis used a TRAV/TRBV-specific primer set for both chains. TCRs were amplified for around 21 PCR cycles with a constant-region primer and V-primer adapter. In TCRdb, the reads were re-called with MiXCR into one record per CDR3 protein. The sample includes nearly 60,000 distinct CDR3 sequences, 20% to 25% of them seen just once. The specimen comprised PBMCs, sampled after low-dose radiotherapy plus immunotherapy. These receptors originate from a male donor with prostate cancer.

This clonotype was observed many times. The V and J genes are TRBV6-2 or TRBV6-3 and TRBJ1-2; the D gene is possibly TRBD1 (5 bases). The germline V gene encodes CDR1 MNHEY and CDR2 SVGEGT. The germline V and J ends were trimmed by 8 bases and 4 bases, with 14 bases remaining between them. The CDR3 sequence is 13 residues long. DNA of the CDR3: TGTGCCAGCGATACAGGAGCATCCTATGGCTACACCTTC. Protein: CASDTGASYGYTF.

By sample fraction, this clonotype is medium-sized. The chain recombines TRBV12-3 or TRBV12-4 with TRBJ2-3; D possibly corresponds to TRBD2 (6 bases). Trimming shortened V by 8 bases and J by 1 base, and 13 bases separated the two germline ends. The CDR3 has 14 amino acids. The CDR3 loop is CASAGQRGTDTQYF. CDR3 DNA sequence: TGTGCCAGCGCGGGGCAACGTGGCACAGATACGCAGTATTTT.

Ten or more counts support this clonotype. The V and J genes are TRBV28 and TRBJ2-5; D remains ambiguous. Germline V CDR1 and CDR2: MDHEN, SYDVKM. The CDR3 contains 13 residues. The V gene lost 3 bases and the J gene lost 1 base, with 6 bases spanning the gap. DNA of the CDR3: TGTGCCAGCAGTTTGAACAGCCAAGAGACCCAGTACTTC. Translation gives CASSLNSQETQYF.

This clonotype was recorded many times. The chain carries TRBV5-4 and TRBJ2-2; 8 bases map to TRBD1. Germline CDR1 and CDR2: SGHNT and YYREEE (reference sequence). The length of the CDR3 is 16 residues. With 0 bases clipped from V and 2 bases from J, the junction kept 3 bases outside the gene matches. The CDR3 is CASSLGRGRNTGELFF. The CDR3 nucleotides read TGTGCCAGCAGCTTGGGCAGGGGGCGAAACACCGGGGAGCTGTTTTTT.

This clonotype was counted ten times or more. The V and J genes are TRBV7-9 and TRBJ2-4; no clear D gene. The CDR3 has 13 amino acids. V was cut by 5 bases and J by 6 bases, with 11 bases left in between. Germline assignment: CDR1 SEHNR and CDR2 FQNEAQ (reference sequence). CDR3: CASSRGHSNIQYF. The CDR3 DNA sequence: TGTGCCAGCAGCCGAGGCCACTCAAACATTCAGTACTTC.

The table lists this clonotype with many counts. The rearrangement uses TRBV11-2 and TRBJ2-1; 9 bases agree with TRBD1. Germline loops: CDR1 SGHAT, CDR2 FQNNGV. J gave up 5 bases and V 4 bases, and 6 bases lay outside the gene matches. The CDR3 covers 15 residues. CDR3 coding DNA: TGTGCCAGCAGCTACCGGGACAGGGTCCACAATGAGCAGTTCTTC. As protein: CASSYRDRVHNEQFF.

The V gene is TRBV15, the J gene TRBJ2-4, with TRBD1 matching 7 bases. Unmatched junction bases numbered 9, after V lost 5 bases and J lost 5 bases. Germline V gives CDR1 LNHNV, CDR2 YYDKDF (reference sequence). This CDR3 has 15 residues. DNA of the CDR3: TGTGCCACCAGCCTAGGGGGCCGTAAGGAAAACATTCAGTACTTC. This sequence encodes CATSLGGRKENIQYF.

This clonotype was counted many times. The chain recombines TRBV11-2 with TRBJ2-7, with no clear D. The CDR3 loop spans 11 amino acids. The germline gives CDR1 SGHAT, CDR2 FQNNGV. The V end was cut by 5 bases, the J end by 4 bases, with 6 bases between. This CDR3 reads CASSAKYEQYF. The DNA for the CDR3 is TGTGCCAGCAGCGCAAAATACGAGCAGTACTTC.

This clonotype was detected only a few times. The gene calls are TRBV4-3 and TRBJ2-1; 14 nucleotides match TRBD2. The trim removed 3 bases at V and 8 bases at J, leaving 3 bases unmatched. The CDR3 is 15 residues long. Germline loops: CDR1 LGHNA, CDR2 YSLEER. CDR3 DNA: TGCGCCAGCAGCCACGGACTAGCGGGGGGCGATGAGCAGTTCTTC. Translating gives CASSHGLAGGDEQFF.

The chain recombines TRBV15 with TRBJ2-1, with TRBD2 identical over 9 bases. CDR3 length: 15 amino acids. V shed 3 bases and J 3 bases; nucleotides not matched to a gene: 3. Germline assignment: CDR1 LNHNV and CDR2 YYDKDF (reference sequence). The CDR3, as DNA: TGTGCCACCAGCAGGCGGGGGGGCCTCTACAATGAGCAGTTCTTC. It specifies CATSRRGGLYNEQFF. The full variable domain, completed using reference TRBV15 and TRBJ2-1, is DAMVIQNPRYQVTQFGKPVTLSCSQTLNHNVMYWYQQKSSQAPKLLFHYYDKDFNNEADTPDNFQSRRPNTSFCFLDIRSPGLGDTAMYLCATSRRGGLYNEQFFGPGTRLTVL.

This rearrangement joins TRBV27 to TRBJ2-1; 9 nucleotides align to TRBD2. After removal of 0 bases from V and 9 bases from J, the junction contained 6 bases not matched to a gene. The CDR3 length is 15 residues. The germline V gene has CDR1 MNHEY and CDR2 SMNVEV (reference sequence). CDR3 nucleotide sequence: TGTGCCAGCAGTTTATCGAGCGGGGGGATGGGTGAGCAGTTCTTC. It specifies CASSLSSGGMGEQFF.

The CDR3 DNA follows: TGCGCCAGCAGCCAAGATCCCCGAAACACCATATATTTT. Protein product: CASSQDPRNTIYF. J is TRBJ1-3 and V is TRBV4-1; no clear D. Trimming removed 0 bases from V and 5 bases from J, with 5 bases in between. Germline V gene data show CDR1 as MGHRA and CDR2 as YSYEKL. This CDR3 is built from 13 residues.

This chain uses TRBV6-2 or TRBV6-3 with TRBJ1-6, with TRBD1 matching 7 bases. The CDR3 runs 14 residues. The V gene end was trimmed by 10 bases and the J gene end by 3 bases; junction bases not matched to a gene: 6. CDR1 MNHEY and CDR2 SVGEGT come from the germline V gene. The chain's CDR3 is CATSRDSYNSPLHF. CDR3 DNA sequence: TGTGCCACCTCCCGGGACAGCTATAATTCACCCCTCCACTTT.

This clonotype appeared a single time. The J gene is TRBJ2-7, the V gene TRBV29-1; D is possibly TRBD1 or TRBD2 (5 bases each). Germline loops: CDR1 SQVTM, CDR2 ANQGSEA. The CDR3 is 15 amino acids. Trimming removed 3 bases from V and 5 bases from J, with 20 bases in between. The CDR3 nucleotides read TGCAGCGTTGATAAGGGATTAGCGAGGGGCAACGAGCAGTACTTC. This codes for CSVDKGLARGNEQYF.

This clonotype was found many times. J is TRBJ2-1 and V is TRBV4-1; 12 bases map to TRBD2. The trim removed 0 bases at V and 6 bases at J, leaving 18 bases unmatched. The CDR3 spans 21 residues. Germline V CDR1 and CDR2: MGHRA, YSYEKL. CDR3 residues: CASSQDQLTSGSYGRGNEQFF. The CDR3 nucleotides are TGCGCCAGCAGCCAAGATCAGTTGACTAGCGGGAGTTATGGTAGGGGCAATGAGCAGTTCTTC.

This clonotype appeared many times. This sequence joins TRBV5-1 and TRBJ2-3, with D tentatively TRBD2 (7 bases). Trimming left V 7 bases short and J 4 bases short, with 16 bases between. CDR3 size: 14 residues. Germline values: CDR1 SGHRS, CDR2 YFSETQ. The CDR3 is CASQVGGASDTQYF. The CDR3 bases are TGCGCCAGCCAGGTGGGGGGGGCCTCAGATACGCAGTATTTT.

Comment on this clonotype: Only one base separates this from a far larger clonotype, so it likely reflects a read error. The V and J genes are TRBV5-1 and TRBJ2-7; D unresolved. V lost 4 bases, J lost 7 bases, and 24 bases lay in between. Germline CDR1 and CDR2: SGHRS and YFSETQ. The CDR3 totals 16 residues. This chain's CDR3 is CASSLTLVSSYNEQYF. The CDR3 DNA reads as TGCGCCAGCAGCCTGACACTGGTTAGCTCCTACAATGAGCAGTACTTC. Together with reference TRBV5-1 and TRBJ2-7, the CDR3 gives the full variable domain: KAGVTQTPRYLIKTRGQQVTLSCSPISGHRSVSWYQQTPGQGLQFLFEYFSETQRNKGNFPGRFSGRQFSNSRSEMNVSTLELGDSALYLCASSLTLVSSYNEQYFGPGTRLTVT.

The chain employs TRBV28 and TRBJ1-2, with TRBD1 matching 9 bases. V trimming: 7 bases; J trimming: 7 bases; junction bases outside the gene matches: 13. Germline V gene lookup returns CDR1 MDHEN and CDR2 SYDVKM. The CDR3 runs to 15 residues. CDR3 nucleotides: TGTGCCAGCACCTCGAGAGGGACAGGGTCCAGTGGCTACACCTTC. Residues: CASTSRGTGSSGYTF.

This clonotype was recorded at least ten times. V is TRBV28 and J is TRBJ1-6, with D perhaps matching TRBD1 (5 bases). Trimming removed 8 bases from V and 3 bases from J, with 11 bases in between. Germline V gene data show CDR1 as MDHEN and CDR2 as SYDVKM. This CDR3 comprises 14 residues. In nucleotides, the CDR3 is TGTGCCAGCCGGGACGGAATCTATAATTCACCCCTCCACTTT. As protein: CASRDGIYNSPLHF.

At least ten counts were recorded for this clonotype. The chain recombines TRBV19 with TRBJ2-7, with 14 bases aligning to TRBD2. The CDR3 loop spans 16 amino acids. V dropped 3 bases and J dropped 2; count of bases not matched to a gene: 3. Germline CDR1 reads LNHDA; CDR2 reads SQIVND (reference sequence). CDR3 region: CASSIGTSGSPYEQYF. CDR3 sequence (DNA): TGTGCCAGTAGTATCGGGACTAGCGGGAGTCCCTACGAGCAGTACTTC.

This clonotype has a count of ten or more. The CDR3 reads CASSQDATLPENIQYF. In nucleotides, the CDR3 is TGCGCCAGCAGCCAAGATGCGACACTTCCTGAGAACATTCAGTACTTC. The rearrangement links TRBV4-3 to TRBJ2-4, with D unclear. Trimming removed 0 bases at V and 7 bases at J, with 16 bases between. Looked up from germline, CDR1 is LGHNA and CDR2 is YSLEER. CDR3 length: 16 residues.

The rearrangement joins TRBV18 to TRBJ2-7, with D perhaps assigned TRBD1 or TRBD2 (5 bases each). The CDR3 has 14 amino acids. Germline V lookup: CDR1 KGHSH, CDR2 LQKENI. Trimming stripped 0 bases from V and 2 bases from J, with 8 bases between. The CDR3 coding sequence is TGTGCCAGCTCACCACCGGGACCCCCCTACGAGCAGTACTTC. It codes for CASSPPGPPYEQYF.

This clonotype was recorded many times. The V call is TRBV4-2, the J call TRBJ2-5; perhaps TRBD2 as D (5 bases). Germline V gives CDR1 LGHNA, CDR2 YNFKEQ. The V and J ends lost 8 bases and 2 bases respectively, with 18 bases between them. The CDR3 runs to 15 residues. The CDR3: CASSKVGEGQETQYF. The DNA for the CDR3 is TGTGCCAGCTCAAAAGTGGGAGAGGGACAAGAGACCCAGTACTTC.

Ten or more counts support this clonotype. The chain links TRBV7-2 to TRBJ2-7; no definite D call. This CDR3 comprises 11 residues. Germline assignment: CDR1 SGHTA and CDR2 FQGNSA. The ends were cut back, 6 bases at V and 4 bases at J, with 7 bases in the middle. This CDR3 reads CASRGHYEQYF. For the CDR3, the DNA is TGTGCCAGCAGAGGGCATTACGAGCAGTACTTC.

The table lists this clonotype with many counts. Here the CDR3 reads CASSFTGTAEAFF. Here the CDR3 DNA reads TGCGCCAGCAGCTTCACCGGGACAGCAGAAGCTTTCTTT. This chain uses TRBV5-1 with TRBJ1-1; TRBD1 agrees at 7 bases. Germline CDR1 SGHRS, CDR2 YFSETQ. The trim removed 2 bases at V and 8 bases at J, leaving 6 bases unmatched. The CDR3 runs 13 residues.

The chain is built from TRBV5-4 and TRBJ2-1; the D gene is possibly TRBD2 (5 bases). Trimming pared 4 bases from V and 1 base from J, leaving 12 bases between. The CDR3 runs to 15 residues. Germline V gene lookup returns CDR1 SGHNT and CDR2 YYREEE (reference sequence). The CDR3 coding sequence is TGTGCCAGCAGCCCTACTAGTAGTTCCTACAATGAGCAGTTCTTC. This translates into CASSPTSSSYNEQFF.

This clonotype was observed many times. The V and J genes are TRBV20-1 and TRBJ2-7, with TRBD2 identical over 9 bases. The CDR3 covers 14 residues. J gave up 3 bases and V 5 bases, and 8 bases lay outside the gene matches. CDR1 DFQATT and CDR2 SNEGSKA come from the germline V gene (reference sequence). CDR3 amino acids: CSALTGTSSYEQYF. CDR3 sequence (DNA): TGCAGTGCTCTTACCGGGACTAGCAGCTACGAGCAGTACTTC.

The chain is built from TRBV5-1 and TRBJ2-2, with 12 bases identical to TRBD1. The germline V gene has CDR1 SGHRS and CDR2 YFSETQ. This CDR3 contains 18 residues. With 4 bases clipped from V and 2 bases from J, the junction kept 9 bases outside the gene matches. CDR3 sequence: CASSGVPGQGANTGELFF. Written as DNA, the CDR3 is TGCGCCAGCAGCGGGGTCCCGGGACAGGGGGCTAACACCGGGGAGCTGTTTTTT.

This clonotype was observed many times. This rearrangement joins TRBV6-1 to TRBJ1-6; D remains unclear. The CDR3 loop spans 15 amino acids. CDR1 is MNHNS, CDR2 SASEGT, per germline. Deletions cut 7 bases from V and 5 bases from J, with 15 bases between. The CDR3 loop reads CASNPGRVDNSPLHF. DNA for the CDR3: TGTGCCAGCAACCCCGGACGCGTGGATAATTCACCCCTCCACTTT.